This T cell receptor (beta chain) was recorded in a study of regulatory T cells in long-lasting Graves disease. The V gene's germline CDR1 is MNHEY and CDR2 SMNVEV (reference sequence). V was pared by 5 bases and J by 4 bases, with 11 bases between. The CDR3 is 14 residues long. Time point here: newly diagnosed GD, antithyroid drugs for less than 3 months. Making the TCR library involved RNA that had been extracted from PBMCs. This clonotype was seen ten or more times. The antigen remains undetermined. CDR3 regions were amplified by Arm-PCR using iRepertoire HTBI primers to build TCR beta libraries. TCRdb re-called the multiplex PCR reads with MiXCR, one entry per CDR3 protein. Of some 250,000 distinct CDR3 sequences in the sample, 20% are singletons; the top ten hold over 11%. Study outcomes and limitations: Newly diagnosed disease favored TRBV20-1 and TRBJ2-1 over persistent disease. No thyroid tissue was studied; the work used peripheral blood only.

The chain links TRBV27 to TRBJ2-2; D might be TRBD2 (6 bases). Specimen: peripheral blood mononuclear cells (PBMCs), collected at new diagnosis, from a patient treated with antithyroid drugs. The TCR originated in a female donor with Graves disease. This CDR3 reads CASSRNSGTGELFF. The CDR3, as DNA: TGTGCCAGCAGTCGAAATAGCGGCACCGGGGAGCTGTTTTTT.